This T cell receptor (beta chain) was sequenced for a study of control samples from healthy donors and cancer patients. Generated by immunoSEQ multiplex PCR, the TCRdb table keeps only in-frame clones and is missing some. Among around 110,000 clones, roughly 93% were seen once, and the ten largest hold about 2.5%. This CDR3 is 16 amino acids long. Germline V gene sequence: CDR1 MGHRA, CDR2 YSYEKL. V was cut by 2 bases and J by 7 bases, with 17 bases left in between. The chain couples TRBV4-1 to TRBJ2-2; tentatively, D is TRBD1 (6 bases). The receptor comes from a man aged 25-40 years in good health. Sequencing was carried out using blood. The CDR3 bases are TGCGCCAGCAGCCAATTTACAGGGCATGTCGGCGGGGAGCTGTTTTTT. Its protein is CASSQFTGHVGGELFF.